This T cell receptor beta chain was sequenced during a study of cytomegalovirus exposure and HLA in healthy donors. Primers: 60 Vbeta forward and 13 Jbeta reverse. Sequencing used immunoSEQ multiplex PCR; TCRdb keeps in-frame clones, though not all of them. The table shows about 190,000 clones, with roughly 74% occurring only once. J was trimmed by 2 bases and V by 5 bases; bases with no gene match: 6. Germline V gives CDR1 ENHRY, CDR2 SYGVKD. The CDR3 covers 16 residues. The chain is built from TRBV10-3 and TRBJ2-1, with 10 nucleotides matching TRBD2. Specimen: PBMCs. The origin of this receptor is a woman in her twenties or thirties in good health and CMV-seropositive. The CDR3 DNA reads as TGTGCCATCAGTCCCGTAGCGGGAGGTACCTACAATGAGCAGTTCTTC. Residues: CAISPVAGGTYNEQFF.